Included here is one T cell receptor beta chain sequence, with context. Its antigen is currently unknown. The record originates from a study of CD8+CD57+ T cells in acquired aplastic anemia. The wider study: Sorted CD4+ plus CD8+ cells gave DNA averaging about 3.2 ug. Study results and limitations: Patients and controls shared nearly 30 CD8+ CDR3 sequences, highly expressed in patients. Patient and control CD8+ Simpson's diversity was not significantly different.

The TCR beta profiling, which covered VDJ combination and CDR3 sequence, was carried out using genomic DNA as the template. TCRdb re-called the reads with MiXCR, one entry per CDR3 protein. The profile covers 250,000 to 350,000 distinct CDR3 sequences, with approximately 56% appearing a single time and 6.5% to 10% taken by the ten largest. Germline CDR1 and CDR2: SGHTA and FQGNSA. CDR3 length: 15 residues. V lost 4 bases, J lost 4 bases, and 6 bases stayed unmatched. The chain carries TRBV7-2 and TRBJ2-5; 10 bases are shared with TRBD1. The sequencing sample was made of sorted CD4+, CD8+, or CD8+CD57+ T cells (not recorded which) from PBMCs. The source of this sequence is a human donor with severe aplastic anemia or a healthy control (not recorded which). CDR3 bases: TGTGCCAGCAGCTCTCGACAGGGGGCTGGAGAGACCCAGTACTTC. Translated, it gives CASSSRQGAGETQYF.